Listed here are 15 T cell receptor beta chains from one sample, sequenced in a study of cytomegalovirus exposure and HLA in healthy donors. Researchers ran the PCR with 60 Vbeta and 13 Jbeta primers. Assay used: immunoSEQ multiplex PCR; TCRdb lists only in-frame clones, some missing. The sample has 150,000 to 200,000 clones, about three quarters seen once. Material: PBMCs. The receptor set was obtained from a female donor in good health and CMV-seronegative.

The chain links TRBV7-2 to TRBJ1-2; D perhaps matches TRBD1 (5 bases). The CDR3 is 16 residues long. The V gene's germline CDR1 is SGHTA and CDR2 FQGNSA. V lost 4 bases and J lost 4, with 19 bases in between. The CDR3 region has the DNA TGTGCCAGCAGCTCTAGTGGGGCGAAGATGGGCTATGGCTACACCTTC. This codes for CASSSSGAKMGYGYTF.

Only one count was recorded for this clone. J is TRBJ2-5 and V is TRBV7-2; 7 bases align to TRBD2. From germline, CDR1 is SGHTA and CDR2 FQGNSA. This CDR3 region has 14 residues. The V segment lost 5 bases and the J segment 7 bases; nucleotides outside the gene matches: 10. The CDR3 sequence: CASSPVWWGGTQYF. CDR3 nucleotides: TGTGCCAGCAGCCCTGTGTGGTGGGGGGGGACCCAGTACTTC.

The chain is built from TRBV7-2 and TRBJ2-2; D is undetermined. Per the germline V gene, CDR1 is SGHTA and CDR2 is FQGNSA. This CDR3 region has 14 residues. Trimming stripped 2 bases from V and 6 bases from J, with 10 bases between. CDR3 amino acids: CASSLYRSPGELFF. The CDR3 coding sequence is TGTGCCAGCAGCTTATACAGATCTCCCGGGGAGCTGTTTTTT.

The chain carries TRBV6-1 and TRBJ1-5; possible D gene TRBD1, 5 bases. Germline V gene data show CDR1 as MNHNS and CDR2 as SASEGT. This CDR3 has 14 amino acids. The V end lost 8 bases, the J end lost 7 bases, and 18 bases lay between the germline ends. CDR3 DNA sequence: TGTGCCAGCTGGGGCGGGTCGGGAGAACAGCCCCAGCATTTT. This codes for CASWGGSGEQPQHF.

The chain couples TRBV7-6 to TRBJ1-2; 9 bases are shared with TRBD1. The junction had 3 bases not matched to a gene; V was cut back by 3 bases and J by 4 bases. The CDR3 extends over 14 amino acids. The germline V gene encodes CDR1 SGHVS and CDR2 FNYEAQ. CDR3 bases: TGTGCCAGCAGCTTGGACAGGGGACCCTATGGCTACACCTTC. Translation gives CASSLDRGPYGYTF.

The CDR3 reads CASSNRQGDNSPLHF. The CDR3 DNA reads as TGCGCCAGCAGCAATAGACAGGGGGATAATTCACCCCTCCACTTT. The V and J genes are TRBV5-1 and TRBJ1-6; 9 bases agree with TRBD1. The CDR3 loop spans 15 amino acids. The J segment lost 5 bases and the V segment lost 4 bases, leaving 4 bases of the junction unmatched. Germline V CDR1 and CDR2: SGHRS, YFSETQ.

This rearrangement joins TRBV2 to TRBJ2-7, with D uncertain. V gave up 7 bases and J gave up 2 bases, with 21 bases separating them. The CDR3 has 16 amino acids. Germline CDR1 SNHLY, CDR2 FYNNEI. The CDR3 protein is CASNHDLIMGTYEQYF. In DNA, the CDR3 is TGTGCCAGCAACCATGATCTAATCATGGGCACCTACGAGCAGTACTTC.

This clone was seen once. The rearrangement joins TRBV7-8 to TRBJ2-2, with 12 bases aligning to TRBD2. Germline-derived CDR1 and CDR2 are SGHVS and FQNEAQ. V lost 6 bases, J lost 8 bases, and 10 bases stayed unmatched. The CDR3 length is 16 residues. The CDR3 sequence: CASSPGTSGRGGELFF. CDR3 DNA sequence: TGTGCCAGCAGTCCCGGGACTAGCGGGCGGGGAGGGGAGCTGTTTTTT.

This chain connects TRBV29-1 to TRBJ1-4; D is perhaps TRBD1 (6 bases). V was trimmed by 6 bases and J by 7 bases, leaving 12 bases between them. This CDR3 has 12 residues. Looked up from germline, CDR1 is SQVTM and CDR2 is ANQGSEA. The CDR3 nucleotides are TGCAGCGTATTACAACAGGGTGAAAAACTGTTTTTT. Its translation: CSVLQQGEKLFF.

J is TRBJ2-7 and V is TRBV23-1, with TRBD1 matching 11 bases. TRBV23-1 is annotated as an ORF whose role is uncertain. CDR3 length: 15 amino acids. After removal of 4 bases from V and 5 bases from J, the junction contained 7 bases not matched to a gene. The CDR3 sequence is CASSRTGTGGNEQYF. The CDR3 nucleotides read TGCGCCAGCAGTCGGACTGGGACAGGGGGGAACGAGCAGTACTTC.

This chain joins TRBV5-6 and TRBJ1-2, with TRBD1 matching 7 bases. Trimming took 1 base from V and 4 from J; bases not matched to a gene: 10. This CDR3 comprises 16 residues. Germline V gene sequence: CDR1 SGHDT, CDR2 YYEEEE. The CDR3 sequence: CASSLFLTGDSYGYTF. The CDR3 DNA reads TGTGCCAGCAGCTTGTTTTTAACAGGGGATAGCTATGGCTACACCTTC. The full variable domain, with the rest looked up from reference TRBV5-6 and TRBJ1-2, is DAGVTQSPTHLIKTRGQQVTLRCSPKSGHDTVSWYQQALGQGPQFIFQYYEEEERQRGNFPDRFSGHQFPNYSSELNVNALLLGDSALYLCASSLFLTGDSYGYTFGSGTRLTVV.

The CDR3, as DNA: TGTGCCAGCAGCTTGGGCCCAGATCAGCCCCAGCATTTT. Protein: CASSLGPDQPQHF. The V and J genes are TRBV5-6 and TRBJ1-5; D not certain. CDR3 length: 13 residues. Between the trimmed V and J ends, which lost 0 bases and 5 bases, there was a span of 6 bases. Germline V gene lookup returns CDR1 SGHDT and CDR2 YYEEEE.

The gene calls are TRBV7-9 and TRBJ2-1; a possible D gene is TRBD1 (6 bases). Germline CDR1 reads SEHNR; CDR2 reads FQNEAQ (reference sequence). This CDR3 comprises 14 residues. V shed 5 bases and J shed 6 bases, with 14 bases lying between them. The CDR3 here is CASSVAGARNEQFF. The CDR3 DNA reads TGTGCCAGCAGCGTGGCAGGGGCGCGCAATGAGCAGTTCTTC.

V gene TRBV27 combines with J gene TRBJ1-5; D may be TRBD1 (6 bases). CDR1 MNHEY and CDR2 SMNVEV come from the germline V gene (reference sequence). V lost 8 bases to trimming and J lost 3 bases, with 11 bases between them. This CDR3 comprises 13 residues. The CDR3 DNA is TGTGCCAGCGGAACAGGGTCCAATCAGCCCCAGCATTTT. Translated, it gives CASGTGSNQPQHF.

This clone has only a few counts. J is TRBJ1-3 and V is TRBV13; no clear D. Per germline, CDR1 PRHDT and CDR2 FYEKMQ (reference sequence). This CDR3 is built from 15 residues. Trimming left V 5 bases short and J 0 bases short, with 11 bases between. The CDR3 is CASSTRRSSGNTIYF. CDR3 sequence (DNA): TGTGCCAGCAGCACCCGACGGAGCTCTGGAAACACCATATATTTT.